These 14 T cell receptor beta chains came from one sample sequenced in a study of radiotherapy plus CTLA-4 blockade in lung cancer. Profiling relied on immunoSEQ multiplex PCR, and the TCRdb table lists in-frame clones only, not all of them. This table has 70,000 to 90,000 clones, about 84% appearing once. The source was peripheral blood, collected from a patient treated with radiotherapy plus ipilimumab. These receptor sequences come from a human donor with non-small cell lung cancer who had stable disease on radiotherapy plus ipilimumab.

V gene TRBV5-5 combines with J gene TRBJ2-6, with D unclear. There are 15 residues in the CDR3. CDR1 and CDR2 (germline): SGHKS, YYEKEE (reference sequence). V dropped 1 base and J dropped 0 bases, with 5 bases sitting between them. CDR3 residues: CASSLLVSGANVLTF. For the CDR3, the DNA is TGTGCCAGCAGCTTGTTAGTCTCTGGGGCCAACGTCCTGACTTTC.

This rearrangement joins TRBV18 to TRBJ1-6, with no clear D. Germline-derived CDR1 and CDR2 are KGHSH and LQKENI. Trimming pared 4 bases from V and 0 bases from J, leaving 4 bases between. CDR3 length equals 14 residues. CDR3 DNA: TGTGCCAGCTCACGCGACTCCTATAATTCACCCCTCCACTTT. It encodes CASSRDSYNSPLHF.

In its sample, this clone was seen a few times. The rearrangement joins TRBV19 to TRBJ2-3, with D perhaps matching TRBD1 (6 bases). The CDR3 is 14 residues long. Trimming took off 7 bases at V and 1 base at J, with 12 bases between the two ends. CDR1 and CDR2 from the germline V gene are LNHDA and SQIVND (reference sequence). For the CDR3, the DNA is TGTGCCAGTAAAGTCAGGGGTCGCACAGATACGCAGTATTTT. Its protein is CASKVRGRTDTQYF. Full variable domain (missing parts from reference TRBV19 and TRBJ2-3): DGGITQSPKYLFRKEGQNVTLSCEQNLNHDAMYWYRQDPGQGLRLIYYSQIVNDFQKGDIAEGYSVSREKKESFPLTVTSAQKNPTAFYLCASKVRGRTDTQYFGPGTRLTVL.

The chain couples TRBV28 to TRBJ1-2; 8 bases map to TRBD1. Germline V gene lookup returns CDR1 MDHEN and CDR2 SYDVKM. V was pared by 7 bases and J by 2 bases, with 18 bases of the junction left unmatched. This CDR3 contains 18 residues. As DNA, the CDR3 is TGTGCCAGCATCTCAACAGGGGGGCCGGGCGCTCGGAACTATGGCTACACCTTC. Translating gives CASISTGGPGARNYGYTF.

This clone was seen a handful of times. The CDR3 region has the DNA TGTGCCAGCTTTTCCCTGCCTGGCGAGCAGTACTTC. Protein sequence: CASFSLPGEQYF. The chain has TRBV5-4 and TRBJ2-7; no firm D call. This CDR3 has 12 amino acids. Germline V gene sequence: CDR1 SGHNT, CDR2 YYREEE (reference sequence). V was shortened by 7 bases and J by 6 bases, with 14 bases between the two germline ends.

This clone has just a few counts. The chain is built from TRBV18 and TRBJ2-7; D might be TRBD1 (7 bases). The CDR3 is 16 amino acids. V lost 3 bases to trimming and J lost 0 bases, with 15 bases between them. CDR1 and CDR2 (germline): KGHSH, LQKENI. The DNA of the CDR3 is TGTGCCAGCTCACCCCCAGGGGGGCGAAACTCCTACGAGCAGTACTTC. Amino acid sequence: CASSPPGGRNSYEQYF.

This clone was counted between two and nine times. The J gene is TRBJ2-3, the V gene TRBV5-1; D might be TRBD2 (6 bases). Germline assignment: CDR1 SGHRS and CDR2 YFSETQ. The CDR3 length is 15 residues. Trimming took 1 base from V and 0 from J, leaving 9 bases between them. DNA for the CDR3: TGCGCCAGCAGCTTGATCGGGGGAAGCACAGATACGCAGTATTTT. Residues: CASSLIGGSTDTQYF.

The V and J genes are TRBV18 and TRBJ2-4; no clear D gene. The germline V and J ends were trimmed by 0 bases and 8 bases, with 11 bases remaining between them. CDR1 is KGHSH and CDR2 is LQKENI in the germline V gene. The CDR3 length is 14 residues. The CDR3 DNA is TGTGCCAGCTCACCACCGGGTCGGGTGGACATTCAGTACTTC. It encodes CASSPPGRVDIQYF.

CDR3: CASRGGQGDEQYF. In DNA form, the CDR3 reads TGTGCCAGCAGGGGGGGACAGGGGGACGAGCAGTACTTC. The J gene is TRBJ2-7, the V gene TRBV28; 11 nucleotides agree with TRBD1. The CDR3 consists of 13 residues. The ends lost 6 bases at V and 5 bases at J; junction bases unmatched: 3. Germline lookup yields CDR1 MDHEN and CDR2 SYDVKM.

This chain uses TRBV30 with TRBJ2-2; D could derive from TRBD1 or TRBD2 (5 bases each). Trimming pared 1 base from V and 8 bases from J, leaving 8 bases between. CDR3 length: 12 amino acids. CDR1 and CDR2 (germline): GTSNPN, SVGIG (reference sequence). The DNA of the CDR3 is TGTGCCTGGAGTGGGGGGTTGGGGGAGCTGTTTTTT. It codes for CAWSGGLGELFF.

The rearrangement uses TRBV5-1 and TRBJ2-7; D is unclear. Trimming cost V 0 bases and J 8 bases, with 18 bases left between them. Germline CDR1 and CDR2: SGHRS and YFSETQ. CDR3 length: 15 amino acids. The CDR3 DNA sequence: TGCGCCAGCAGCTTGGAGGTCGCAGCGTCCCAGAAGCAGTACTTC. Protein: CASSLEVAASQKQYF.

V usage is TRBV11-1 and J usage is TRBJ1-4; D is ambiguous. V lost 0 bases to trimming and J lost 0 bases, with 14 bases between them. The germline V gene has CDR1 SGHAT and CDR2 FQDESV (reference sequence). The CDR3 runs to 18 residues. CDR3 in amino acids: CASSLATGRFATNEKLFF. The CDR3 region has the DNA TGTGCCAGCAGCTTAGCGACGGGCAGATTTGCAACTAATGAAAAACTGTTTTTT.

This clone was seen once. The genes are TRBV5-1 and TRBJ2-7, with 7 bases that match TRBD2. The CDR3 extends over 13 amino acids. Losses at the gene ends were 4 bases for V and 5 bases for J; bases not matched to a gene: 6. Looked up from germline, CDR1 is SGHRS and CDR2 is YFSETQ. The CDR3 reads CASSRGDGDEQYF. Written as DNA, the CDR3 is TGCGCCAGCAGCCGGGGGGATGGAGACGAGCAGTACTTC.

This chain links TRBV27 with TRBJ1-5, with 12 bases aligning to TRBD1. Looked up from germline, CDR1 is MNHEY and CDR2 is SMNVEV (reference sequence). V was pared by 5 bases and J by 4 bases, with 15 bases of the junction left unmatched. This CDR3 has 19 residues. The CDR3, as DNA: TGTGCCAGCAGTCCCGGGACAGGGGGCGTGGGGGGTGGAAATCAGCCCCAGCATTTT. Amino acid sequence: CASSPGTGGVGGGNQPQHF.